These 23 T cell receptor beta chains share one sample of origin, sequenced in a study of cytomegalovirus exposure and HLA in healthy donors. With 60 Vbeta and 13 Jbeta primers, the PCR was carried out. Sequencing was performed with immunoSEQ multiplex PCR; in TCRdb, only in-frame clones are kept and a portion is missing. The sample gives roughly 120,000 clones, over 60% of which show up once; 2.5% to 3% is in the top ten. Material for sequencing was PBMCs. The receptors stem from a woman aged 40 to 50 in good health and CMV-seropositive.

The V and J genes are TRBV7-2 and TRBJ2-3; 8 bases are a match to TRBD2. This CDR3 is built from 14 residues. Trimming at V came to 4 bases and at J to 5 bases, leaving 5 bases not matched to a gene. Germline V gene data show CDR1 as SGHTA and CDR2 as FQGNSA. The CDR3 here is CASSSRAGEDTQYF. CDR3 nucleotide sequence: TGTGCCAGCAGCTCCCGAGCGGGAGAAGATACGCAGTATTTT.

The genes are TRBV15 and TRBJ1-1; D gene uncertain. Trimming cost V 6 bases and J 1 base, with 9 bases left between them. CDR3 length: 13 amino acids. Germline CDR1 and CDR2: LNHNV and YYDKDF (reference sequence). In nucleotides, the CDR3 is TGTGCCACCAGGGAGAGGGAGAACACTGAAGCTTTCTTT. Protein sequence: CATRERENTEAFF.

This clone has a handful of counts. The chain recombines TRBV7-2 with TRBJ2-5, with 9 bases matching TRBD2. From germline, CDR1 is SGHTA and CDR2 FQGNSA. This CDR3 has 14 residues. V gave up 2 bases and J gave up 2 bases; unmatched junction bases: 0. The CDR3 region is CASSLSGGQETQYF. For the CDR3, the DNA is TGTGCCAGCAGCTTAAGCGGGGGGCAAGAGACCCAGTACTTC.

The CDR3 nucleotides read TGCGCCAGCAGCCAAAGGGACAACCTACTGGGAACTGAAGCTTTCTTT. It yields the protein CASSQRDNLLGTEAFF. The J gene is TRBJ1-1, the V gene TRBV4-3; TRBD1 is a possible D gene (6 bases). Trimming left V 2 bases short and J 5 bases short, with 18 bases between. Germline V CDR1 and CDR2: LGHNA, YSLEER. The CDR3 contains 16 residues.

As to this clone: One end of the junction varies from germline; a read error may be responsible. The V gene is TRBV7-7, the J gene TRBJ2-5; 7 bases match TRBD2. CDR3 length: 15 residues. Germline loops: CDR1 SSHAT, CDR2 FNYEAQ (reference sequence). This CDR3 is CASSLDGRAGETQYF. CDR3 coding DNA: TGTGCTAGCAGCTTAGATGGGAGGGCCGGAGAGACCCAGTACTTC. Combining the CDR3 with reference TRBV7-7 and TRBJ2-5 gives the whole variable domain GAGVSQSPRYKVTKRGQDVTLRCDPISSHATLYWYQQALGQGPEFLTYFNYEAQPDKSGLPSDRFSAERPEGSISTLTIQRTEQRDSAMYRCASSLDGRAGETQYFGPGTRLLVL.

This chain links TRBV6-4 with TRBJ2-2; 9 bases match TRBD2. CDR1 and CDR2 (germline): MRHNA, SNTAGT. The CDR3 has 15 amino acids. Germline trimming cut 6 bases from V and 0 bases from J; bases unmatched to any gene: 2. CDR3 sequence (DNA): TGTGCCAGCAGAACTAGCGGGTCGAACACCGGGGAGCTGTTTTTT. This translates into CASRTSGSNTGELFF.

This clone came up a few times. The CDR3 region has the DNA TGTGCCAGCAGCTTACCGGACAGCGGTTCACCCCTCCACTTT. It yields the protein CASSLPDSGSPLHF. This sequence joins TRBV7-8 and TRBJ1-6; D perhaps matches TRBD1 (6 bases). The CDR3 sequence is 14 residues long. V lost 2 bases and J lost 9, with 11 bases in between. CDR1 and CDR2 from the germline V gene are SGHVS and FQNEAQ.

The rearrangement uses TRBV4-3 and TRBJ1-1, with 9 bases lining up with TRBD1. The germline V gene encodes CDR1 LGHNA and CDR2 YSLEER. V was clipped by 4 bases and J by 11 bases; unmatched bases: 11. CDR3 length: 14 amino acids. CDR3 sequence reads: CASSRPGQGTGAFF. Here the CDR3 DNA reads TGCGCCAGCAGCCGCCCGGGACAGGGCACGGGGGCTTTCTTT.

The chain recombines TRBV4-1 with TRBJ1-6; D call uncertain. CDR1 MGHRA and CDR2 YSYEKL come from the germline V gene. The length of the CDR3 is 16 residues. Between the trimmed V and J ends, which lost 1 base and 0 bases, there was a span of 7 bases. CDR3 bases: TGCGCCAGCAGCCAAGTAGTGAGCTCCTATAATTCACCCCTCCACTTT. Translation: CASSQVVSSYNSPLHF.

The V gene is TRBV6-4, the J gene TRBJ1-1, with D perhaps TRBD1 (6 bases). The germline gives CDR1 MRHNA, CDR2 SNTAGT. The CDR3 sequence is 13 residues long. V was shortened by 5 bases and J by 6 bases, with 13 bases between the two germline ends. Here the CDR3 DNA reads TGTGCCAGCAGTAGAGGGGGTCGCGCTGAAGCTTTCTTT. Translating it yields CASSRGGRAEAFF.

V is TRBV4-1 and J is TRBJ2-1; TRBD2 aligns across 16 bases. The CDR3 runs to 18 residues. J gave up 6 bases and V 5 bases, and 10 bases lay outside the gene matches. CDR1 is MGHRA and CDR2 is YSYEKL in the germline V gene. The DNA of the CDR3 is TGCGCCAGCAGCTCGTCTTTGGGACTAGCGGGGGGGCTCAATGAGCAGTTCTTC. Protein sequence: CASSSSLGLAGGLNEQFF.

The chain uses TRBV10-3 and TRBJ2-7; TRBD1 matches 7 bases. The V gene's germline CDR1 is ENHRY and CDR2 SYGVKD. This CDR3 spans 15 amino acids. J gave up 2 bases and V 6 bases, and 10 bases lay outside the gene matches. The CDR3 coding sequence is TGTGCCATCAGGGGTACCGGGACAGCCCCCTACGAGCAGTACTTC. Protein product: CAIRGTGTAPYEQYF.

In its sample, this clone was seen a few times. The rearrangement uses TRBV19 and TRBJ2-7, with D possibly matching TRBD1 (6 bases). The germline CDR1 and CDR2 sequences are LNHDA and SQIVND (reference sequence). The CDR3 spans 12 residues. Trimming left V 5 bases short and J 2 bases short, with 7 bases between. CDR3 coding DNA: TGTGCCAGTAGTTCAGGGGCCTACGAGCAGTACTTC. Its protein is CASSSGAYEQYF.

On this clone: A junction boundary mismatches the germline segment, possibly from a read error. This chain joins TRBV5-6 and TRBJ1-4; D uncertain. Germline-derived CDR1 and CDR2 are SGHDT and YYEEEE. The CDR3 totals 15 residues. CDR3 region: CASSLAGVANEKLFF. CDR3 coding DNA: TGTGCCAGCAGCTTGGCCGGGGTGGCTAATGAGAAACTGTTTTTT.

The rearrangement links TRBV18 to TRBJ2-7; weak D call: TRBD1 (5 bases). Trimming stripped 3 bases from V and 2 bases from J, with 14 bases between. Germline loops: CDR1 KGHSH, CDR2 LQKENI. The CDR3 covers 15 residues. The CDR3 coding sequence is TGTGCCAGCTCACCGCGTGAGACAGCTACCTACGAGCAGTACTTC. It yields the protein CASSPRETATYEQYF.

This clone was counted a few times. CDR3 in amino acids: CASTQDSGRVGTEAFF. The CDR3, as DNA: TGTGCCAGTACTCAGGATTCGGGCAGGGTGGGAACTGAAGCTTTCTTT. This sequence joins TRBV19 and TRBJ1-1; tentative D call: TRBD1 (5 bases). In germline, CDR1 is LNHDA, CDR2 SQIVND (reference sequence). This CDR3 has 16 residues. Trimming removed 7 bases from V and 5 bases from J, with 23 bases in between.

This chain links TRBV6-5 with TRBJ2-5; D is unclear. The last part of the DNA fits TRBJ2-7 better; the J call may be wrong. The CDR3 is 14 residues long. Germline assignment: CDR1 MNHEY and CDR2 SVGAGI. As DNA, the CDR3 is TGTGCCAGCAGCCACCAACAAAGGAGCTACGAGCAGTACTTC. Translation gives CASSHQQRSYEQYF.

This chain links TRBV5-8 with TRBJ2-7; TRBD2 matches 7 bases. J lost 3 bases, V lost 3 bases, and 3 bases had no gene match. The CDR3 spans 13 residues. CDR1 is SGHTS, CDR2 YDEGEE, per germline. The CDR3 DNA reads TGTGCCAGCAGCTCCTCGGGGGGCTACGAGCAGTACTTC. Translating gives CASSSSGGYEQYF.

This clone was recorded once. The V gene is TRBV5-4, the J gene TRBJ1-2, with TRBD1 identical over 10 bases. The CDR3 extends over 13 amino acids. Trimming cost V 4 bases and J 8 bases; bases outside gene matches: 5. Germline V lookup: CDR1 SGHNT, CDR2 YYREEE (reference sequence). The CDR3 protein is CASSRDRGEGYTF. CDR3 DNA sequence: TGTGCCAGCAGCCGGGACAGGGGTGAGGGCTACACCTTC.

This clone came up once. V gene TRBV2 combines with J gene TRBJ2-7; 11 nucleotides line up with TRBD2. This CDR3 region has 17 residues. The trim removed 5 bases at V and 3 bases at J, leaving 12 bases unmatched. The germline V gene has CDR1 SNHLY and CDR2 FYNNEI. The CDR3 loop reads CASSPALGLAGSYEQYF. CDR3 nucleotide sequence: TGTGCCAGCAGTCCCGCCCTAGGACTAGCGGGCAGCTACGAGCAGTACTTC. Full variable domain (missing parts from reference TRBV2 and TRBJ2-7): EPEVTQTPSHQVTQMGQEVILRCVPISNHLYFYWYRQILGQKVEFLVSFYNNEISEKSEIFDDQFSVERPDGSNFTLKIRSTKLEDSAMYFCASSPALGLAGSYEQYFGPGTRLTVT.

Details on this clone: The junction does not match germline at one end; this may be a read error. This chain's CDR3 is CASSLETSGLGELFF. In nucleotides, the CDR3 is TGTGCTAGCAGTCTTGAAACTAGCGGGCTGGGGGAGCTGTTTTTT. J is TRBJ2-2 and V is TRBV7-7; 9 bases are a match to TRBD2. Germline V gene sequence: CDR1 SSHAT, CDR2 FNYEAQ (reference sequence). The CDR3 has 15 amino acids. The full variable domain, in which reference TRBV7-7 and TRBJ2-2 provide the parts outside the CDR3, is GAGVSQSPRYKVTKRGQDVTLRCDPISSHATLYWYQQALGQGPEFLTYFNYEAQPDKSGLPSDRFSAERPEGSISTLTIQRTEQRDSAMYRCASSLETSGLGELFFGEGSRLTVL.

The chain's CDR3 is CASSSQGTQGYTF. For the CDR3, the DNA is TGTGCCAGCAGTTCCCAAGGGACTCAGGGCTACACCTTC. The chain combines TRBV13 with TRBJ1-2; perhaps TRBD1 as D (5 bases). The V and J ends lost 6 bases and 8 bases respectively, with 16 bases between them. Germline CDR1 reads PRHDT; CDR2 reads FYEKMQ (reference sequence). This CDR3 is built from 13 residues. The full variable domain, its missing parts supplied by reference TRBV13 and TRBJ1-2, is AAGVIQSPRHLIKEKRETATLKCYPIPRHDTVYWYQQGPGQDPQFLISFYEKMQSDKGSIPDRFSAQQFSDYHSELNMSSLELGDSALYFCASSSQGTQGYTFGSGTRLTVV.

This clone was counted once. The chain couples TRBV18 to TRBJ1-5, with 10 bases aligning to TRBD1. V was pared by 2 bases and J by 4 bases, with 2 bases of the junction left unmatched. The CDR3 extends over 15 amino acids. The germline V gene encodes CDR1 KGHSH and CDR2 LQKENI. CDR3 DNA: TGTGCCAGCTCACCAGACAGGGGGCGGAATCAGCCCCAGCATTTT. Translated, it gives CASSPDRGRNQPQHF.